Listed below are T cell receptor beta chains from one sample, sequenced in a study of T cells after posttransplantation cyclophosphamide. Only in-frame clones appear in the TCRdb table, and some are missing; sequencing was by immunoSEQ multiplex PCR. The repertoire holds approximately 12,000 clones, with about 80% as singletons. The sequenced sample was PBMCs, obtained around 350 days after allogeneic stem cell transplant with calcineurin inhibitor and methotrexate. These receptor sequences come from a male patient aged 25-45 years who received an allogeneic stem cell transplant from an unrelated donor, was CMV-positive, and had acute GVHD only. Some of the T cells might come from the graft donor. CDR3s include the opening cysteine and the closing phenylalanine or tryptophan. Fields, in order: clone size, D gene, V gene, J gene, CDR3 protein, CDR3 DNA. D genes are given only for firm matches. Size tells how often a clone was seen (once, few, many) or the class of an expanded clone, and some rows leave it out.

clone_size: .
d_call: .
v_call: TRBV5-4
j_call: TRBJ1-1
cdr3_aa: CASSLRQVFNTEAFF
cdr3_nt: TGTGCCAGCTCGCTGCGACAGGTCTTTAACACTGAAGCTTTCTTT

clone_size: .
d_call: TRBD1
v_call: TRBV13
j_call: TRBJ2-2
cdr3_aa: CASSLDDRGYTGELFF
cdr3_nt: TGTGCCAGCAGCTTAGACGACAGGGGATACACCGGGGAGCTGTTTTTT

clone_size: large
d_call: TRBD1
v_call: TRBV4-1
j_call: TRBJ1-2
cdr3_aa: CASSQDPTGRYGYTF
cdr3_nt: TGCGCCAGCAGCCAAGATCCGACAGGGCGATATGGCTACACCTTC

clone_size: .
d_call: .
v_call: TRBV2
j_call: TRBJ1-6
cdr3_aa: CASMGPYNSPLHF
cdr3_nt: TGTGCCAGCATGGGGCCCTATAATTCACCCCTCCACTTT

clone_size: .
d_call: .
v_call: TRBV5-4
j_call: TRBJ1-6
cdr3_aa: CASSLEGDTINSPLHF
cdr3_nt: TGTGCCAGCAGCTTGGAAGGGGATACAATCAATTCACCCCTCCACTTT

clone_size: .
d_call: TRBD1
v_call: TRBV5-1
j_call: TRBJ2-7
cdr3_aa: CASSQPLTGGLGEQYF
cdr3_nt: TGCGCCAGCAGCCAACCACTGACAGGGGGCCTTGGCGAGCAGTACTTC

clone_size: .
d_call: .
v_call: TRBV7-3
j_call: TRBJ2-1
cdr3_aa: CASSPRGGGKVAEQFF
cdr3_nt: TGTGCCAGCAGCCCCCGAGGGGGCGGGAAGGTAGCTGAGCAGTTCTTC

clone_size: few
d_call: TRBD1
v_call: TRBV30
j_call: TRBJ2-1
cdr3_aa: CAWSVGTGGQNEQFF
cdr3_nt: TGTGCCTGGAGTGTAGGGACAGGGGGCCAAAATGAGCAGTTCTTC

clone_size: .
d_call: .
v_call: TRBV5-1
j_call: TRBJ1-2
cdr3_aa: CASSLGAEANYGYTF
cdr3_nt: TGCGCCAGCAGCTTGGGGGCTGAAGCTAACTATGGCTACACCTTC

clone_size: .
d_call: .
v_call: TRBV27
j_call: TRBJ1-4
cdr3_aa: CASSSEKSTNEKLFF
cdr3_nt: TGTGCCAGCAGTTCGGAGAAATCAACTAATGAAAAACTGTTTTTT

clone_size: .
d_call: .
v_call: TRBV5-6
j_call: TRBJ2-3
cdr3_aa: CASSLAVRANTDTQYF
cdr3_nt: TGTGCCAGCAGCTTGGCCGTAAGAGCTAACACAGATACGCAGTATTTT